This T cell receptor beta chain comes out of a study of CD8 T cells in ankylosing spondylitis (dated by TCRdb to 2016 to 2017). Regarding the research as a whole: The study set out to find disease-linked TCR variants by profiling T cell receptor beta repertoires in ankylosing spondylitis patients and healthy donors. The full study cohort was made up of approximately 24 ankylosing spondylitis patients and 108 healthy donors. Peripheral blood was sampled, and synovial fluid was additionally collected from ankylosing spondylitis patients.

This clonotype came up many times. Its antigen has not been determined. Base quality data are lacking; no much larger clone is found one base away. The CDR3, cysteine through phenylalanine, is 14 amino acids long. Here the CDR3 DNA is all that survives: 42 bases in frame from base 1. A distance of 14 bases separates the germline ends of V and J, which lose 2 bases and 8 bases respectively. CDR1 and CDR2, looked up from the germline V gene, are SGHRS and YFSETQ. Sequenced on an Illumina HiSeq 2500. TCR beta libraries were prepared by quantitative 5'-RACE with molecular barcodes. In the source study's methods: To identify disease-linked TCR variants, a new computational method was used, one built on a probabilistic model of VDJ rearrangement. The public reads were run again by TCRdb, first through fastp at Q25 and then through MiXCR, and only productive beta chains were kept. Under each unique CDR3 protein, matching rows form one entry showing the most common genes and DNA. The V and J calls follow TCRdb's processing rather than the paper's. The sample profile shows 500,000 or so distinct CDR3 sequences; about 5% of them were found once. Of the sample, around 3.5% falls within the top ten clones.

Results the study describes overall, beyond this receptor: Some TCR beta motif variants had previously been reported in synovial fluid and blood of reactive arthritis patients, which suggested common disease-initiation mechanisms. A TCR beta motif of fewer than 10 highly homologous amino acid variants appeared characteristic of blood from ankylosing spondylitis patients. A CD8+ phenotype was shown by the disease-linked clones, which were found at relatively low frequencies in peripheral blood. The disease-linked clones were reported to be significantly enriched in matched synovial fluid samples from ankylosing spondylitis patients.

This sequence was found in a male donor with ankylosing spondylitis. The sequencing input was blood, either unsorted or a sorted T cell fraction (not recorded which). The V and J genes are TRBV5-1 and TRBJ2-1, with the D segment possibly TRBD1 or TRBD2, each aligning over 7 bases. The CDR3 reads CASSFDRAGDEQFF. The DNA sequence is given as TGCGCCAGCAGCTTCGACAGGGCGGGAGATGAGCAGTTCTTC.